The T cell receptor (beta chain) described here comes from a study of T cell responses to AZD1222 COVID-19 vaccine (dated by TCRdb to the early 2020s). Concerning the study at large: AZD1222 recipients with second doses at about 4 weeks or about 12 weeks were pooled, because spike-specific TCR depth and breadth did not differ between schedules. A total of just over 230 trial participants underwent TCR sequencing, of whom approximately 200 had received two doses of AZD1222 and around 25 had received two doses of the MenACWY control vaccine. Trial participants were enrolled by age into subgroups of 18-55, 56-69 and 70-plus years, and around 140, 26 and 57 TCR-sequenced participants, respectively, were included in these subgroups. General conclusions and limits of the study: After two AZD1222 doses, both the breadth and the depth of spike-specific TCRs were significantly higher than at day 0 and than in MenACWY recipients. Participants were mostly white British, with more females than males. The authors suggested clonal diversity may have been underestimated. The whole spike protein was spanned by vaccine-associated CD4 TCRs, and dominant responses were seen in regions 160-218 and 743-854. The 56-69-year group was small, and its depth increase did not reach significance, likely because of low power. Reportedly, close to half of the unique spike-specific TCRs recognized epitopes lying outside the regions that are mutated in the B.1.351 and B.1.1.7 variants. Only six or seven AZD1222 recipients were SARS-CoV-2 seropositive at baseline, limiting conclusions about previously exposed vaccinees. Because no day 14 peak-response samples were available, the repertoires could be characterized only after the peak T cell response.

The CDR3 runs 14 residues from the cysteine to the phenylalanine. Here the CDR3 DNA is all that survives: 42 bases in frame from base 1. The junction shows trimming of 6 bases on V and 1 base on J, plus 12 bases between the germline ends. Per the germline V gene, SGHVS is the CDR1 and FNYEAQ is the CDR2. The CDR3 regions of human TCRbeta chains were analyzed by immunosequencing. On the authors' methods: TCRs in the repertoires were matched against a reference library of SARS-CoV-2-specific TCRs that had been generated with the MIRA antigen-specificity platform. Breadth was defined as the fraction of unique TCRs that were SARS-CoV-2-associated. Depth was defined as the fraction of total T cells that were SARS-CoV-2-associated. Using the MIRA data, every spike-specific TCR was mapped to the spike region that the TCR reacted to and assigned to either a CD4 or a CD8 class. Log10-transformed breadth and depth values were compared by one-way ANOVA with Sidak's multiple comparisons tests. TCRdb mirrors the immuneACCESS table, restricted to in-frame sequences. Some clones are absent from its copies; in checked studies, under half trace to an unresolved V gene, and the reason for the others is unknown. V and J calls and clone size are copied from that table; D and trimming were computed from the DNA. This sample holds tens of thousands of clones; about nine tenths were observed only once. The ten largest clones add up to around 7.8% of the sample.

In regard to this clone: Its antigen is still unknown. One base away there is no much larger clone; base qualities are not given.

The meaning of the sample's time point label: baseline before first vaccination. Samples from vaccinated people were obtained from the UK trials COV001 and COV002, which included a single-blind randomized controlled phase 2/3 trial of AZD1222 (ChAdOx1 nCoV-19) in healthy adults. Trial participant PBMC samples were collected at day 0 and day 28 after the second dose for TCRbeta chain sequencing. This sequence uses TRBV7-6 and TRBJ1-1; the D gene is perhaps TRBD1, from 6 matching bases. This receptor was taken from an adult in good health. The material was peripheral blood, obtained on day 0 of AZD1222 vaccination. Here is the DNA: TGTGCCAGCAGACCTTTGACAGGGAACACTGAAGCTTTCTTT. Its translation reads: CASRPLTGNTEAFF.